The 21 T cell receptor beta chains given below trace back to one sample, sequenced in a study of blood T cell repertoires in COVID-19. Libraries were prepared by immunoSEQ multiplex PCR; TCRdb keeps only in-frame clonotypes and omits some of them. The data show over 150,000 clones, about 86% seen once. The material sequenced was peripheral blood. These receptors were obtained from a man aged 45 to 65 with active or convalescent COVID-19.

The V gene is TRBV19, the J gene TRBJ2-2; maybe TRBD2 (7 bases). The V and J ends lost 5 bases and 4 bases respectively, with 14 bases between them. The CDR3 runs to 15 residues. Germline V gene sequence: CDR1 LNHDA, CDR2 SQIVND (reference sequence). The CDR3 region is CASSEPGGGTGELFF. CDR3 nucleotides: TGTGCCAGTAGTGAGCCGGGGGGCGGCACCGGGGAGCTGTTTTTT.

The V gene is TRBV7-2, the J gene TRBJ2-5, with TRBD2 matching over 15 bases. CDR3 length: 16 residues. Trimming removed 1 base from V and 4 bases from J; junction bases left unmatched: 1. Germline CDR1 SGHTA, CDR2 FQGNSA. The CDR3 coding sequence is TGTGCCAGCAGCTTAGGGACTAGCGGGGGGGGAGAGACCCAGTACTTC. This translates into CASSLGTSGGGETQYF.

Here the CDR3 DNA reads TGTGCCAGCAGCCAGACCGGGACAGAGGACTATGGCTACACCTTC. Its protein product is CASSQTGTEDYGYTF. V usage is TRBV7-3 and J usage is TRBJ1-2; 7 nucleotides align to TRBD1. Germline V gives CDR1 SGHTA, CDR2 FQGTGA. This CDR3 is built from 15 residues. After removal of 5 bases from V and 3 bases from J, the junction contained 9 bases not matched to a gene.

V is TRBV9 and J is TRBJ1-3; D ambiguous. Germline CDR1 and CDR2: SGDLS and YYNGEE. The CDR3 is 15 amino acids. V dropped 0 bases and J dropped 2 bases, with 9 bases sitting between them. CDR3 protein: CASSVGGETGNTIYF. In DNA form, the CDR3 reads TGTGCCAGCAGCGTAGGCGGGGAAACTGGAAACACCATATATTTT. Together with reference TRBV9 and TRBJ1-3, the CDR3 gives the full variable domain: DSGVTQTPKHLITATGQRVTLRCSPRSGDLSVYWYQQSLDQGLQFLIQYYNGEERAKGNILERFSAQQFPDLHSELNLSSLELGDSALYFCASSVGGETGNTIYFGEGSWLTVV.

This clone was seen at least ten times. The chain recombines TRBV5-4 with TRBJ2-7, with a weak D call TRBD1 (5 bases). The CDR3 is made up of 14 amino acids. CDR1 is SGHNT, CDR2 YYREEE, per germline (reference sequence). V lost 4 bases and J 2 bases, leaving 13 bases between the germline ends. The CDR3 protein is CASSPITGTYEQYF. The DNA of the CDR3 is TGTGCCAGCAGCCCAATAACAGGAACCTACGAGCAGTACTTC.

The chain links TRBV6-2 or TRBV6-3 to TRBJ2-3; 9 nucleotides match TRBD2. V was clipped by 0 bases and J by 4 bases; unmatched bases: 5. The CDR3 length is 16 residues. Germline-derived CDR1 and CDR2 are MNHEY and SVGEGT. The chain's CDR3 is CASSYSISGGSDTQYF. The CDR3 bases are TGTGCCAGCAGTTACTCGATTAGCGGGGGTTCAGATACGCAGTATTTT.

Comments on this clone: At the DNA level, this CDR3 is encoded by other sequences in the same sample as well. V and J are TRBV27 and TRBJ1-5; TRBD1 might be the D (5 bases). Germline values: CDR1 MNHEY, CDR2 SMNVEV (reference sequence). V was trimmed by 3 bases and J by 4 bases, leaving 13 bases between them. The CDR3 is 15 residues long. The CDR3 region is CASSLGQGANQPQHF. CDR3 DNA sequence: TGTGCCAGCAGTTTGGGGCAGGGCGCAAATCAGCCCCAGCATTTT.

CDR3 bases: TGTGCCAGCAGCCAAAGGACAGGGGGCATCGGCAATCAGCCCCAGCATTTT. Amino acid sequence: CASSQRTGGIGNQPQHF. This chain links TRBV3-1 (or the pseudogene TRBV3-2) with TRBJ1-5; 11 bases match TRBD1. This CDR3 region has 17 residues. The trim removed 2 bases at V and 2 bases at J, leaving 5 bases unmatched. Germline CDR1 LGHDT, CDR2 YNNKEL (reference sequence).

The CDR3 loop is CSVEDGGDEQFF. In DNA form, the CDR3 reads TGCAGCGTTGAGGACGGCGGGGATGAGCAGTTCTTC. This chain connects TRBV29-1 to TRBJ2-1, with a possible D match to TRBD2 (6 bases). This CDR3 contains 12 residues. Trimming removed 3 bases from V and 8 bases from J, with 11 bases in between. CDR1 and CDR2 from the germline V gene are SQVTM and ANQGSEA.

The rearrangement links TRBV4-1 to TRBJ2-1; D is unresolved. The CDR3 has 15 residues. The germline V gene encodes CDR1 MGHRA and CDR2 YSYEKL. Deletions cut 1 base from V and 3 bases from J, with 10 bases between. The CDR3 sequence is CASSQGSVSYNEQFF. As DNA, the CDR3 is TGCGCCAGCAGCCAAGGGTCGGTTAGCTACAATGAGCAGTTCTTC.

This sequence joins TRBV12-5 and TRBJ2-3, with D perhaps matching TRBD1 (5 bases). Germline CDR1 is LGHNT and CDR2 is FRNRAP. V lost 4 bases to trimming and J lost 7 bases, with 12 bases between them. There are 13 residues in the CDR3. The CDR3 DNA reads as TGTGCTAGTGGTTCCTCAGGGATCAATACGCAGTATTTT. Amino acid sequence: CASGSSGINTQYF.

This clone was recorded a few times. The chain recombines TRBV24-1 with TRBJ2-2; 7 positions match TRBD1. The germline V gene encodes CDR1 KGHDR and CDR2 SFDVKD. With V trimmed by 2 bases and J by 3 bases, 5 bases remained unmatched. This CDR3 comprises 16 residues. CDR3 bases: TGTGCCACCAGTGATTCCTACAGGGGAGACACCGGGGAGCTGTTTTTT. Residues: CATSDSYRGDTGELFF.

This clone has only one observation. This sequence joins TRBV12-3 or TRBV12-4 and TRBJ2-7; TRBD1 is a possible D gene (5 bases). The V and J ends lost 8 bases and 6 bases respectively, with 11 bases between them. This CDR3 has 11 residues. The CDR3 reads CASAGLGEQYF. For the CDR3, the DNA is TGTGCCAGCGCAGGGTTGGGCGAGCAGTACTTC.

V gene TRBV19 combines with J gene TRBJ2-2; the D gene is possibly TRBD1 (5 bases). V was pared by 6 bases and J by 3 bases, with 11 bases between. This CDR3 comprises 14 residues. The germline V gene encodes CDR1 LNHDA and CDR2 SQIVND (reference sequence). The CDR3 nucleotides are TGTGCCAGTAGCCCGGACACATACACCGGGGAGCTGTTTTTT. Its translation: CASSPDTYTGELFF.

This chain joins TRBV19 and TRBJ2-5; D unclear. The CDR3 covers 11 residues. Trimming pared 3 bases from V and 3 bases from J, leaving 2 bases between. The V gene's germline CDR1 is LNHDA and CDR2 SQIVND (reference sequence). The CDR3 DNA reads as TGTGCCAGTAGTATCGAAGAGACCCAGTACTTC. Translated: CASSIEETQYF. The variable domain in full, with the rest retrieved from reference TRBV19 and TRBJ2-5, is DGGITQSPKYLFRKEGQNVTLSCEQNLNHDAMYWYRQDPGQGLRLIYYSQIVNDFQKGDIAEGYSVSREKKESFPLTVTSAQKNPTAFYLCASSIEETQYFGPGTRLLVL.

This clone was seen more than once but under ten times. The chain combines TRBV6-6 with TRBJ1-1; a weak D match, TRBD1 (5 bases). V was cut by 6 bases and J by 5 bases, with 22 bases left in between. The germline V gene encodes CDR1 MNHNY and CDR2 SVGAGI (reference sequence). The CDR3 is made up of 16 amino acids. As DNA, the CDR3 is TGTGCCAGCAGCTCCCTCCGTTTTCAGGGTCGAACTGAAGCTTTCTTT. As protein: CASSSLRFQGRTEAFF.

A word on this clone: Other DNA sequences within the sample encode an identical CDR3. The chain has TRBV6-5 and TRBJ2-7; a weak D match, TRBD1 (6 bases). The germline gives CDR1 MNHEY, CDR2 SVGAGI. The CDR3 contains 13 residues. V shed 6 bases and J shed 4 bases, with 13 bases lying between them. CDR3 region: CASSRDQGYEQYF. DNA of the CDR3: TGTGCCAGCAGCCGGGACCAGGGGTACGAGCAGTACTTC.

This clone occurred once. The chain is built from TRBV27 and TRBJ2-2; D may be TRBD2 (5 bases). The length of the CDR3 is 13 residues. Trimming removed 5 bases at V and 8 bases at J, with 12 bases between. Germline V CDR1 and CDR2: MNHEY, SMNVEV (reference sequence). The DNA for the CDR3 is TGTGCCAGCAGTCCGGGAACAGCGGGGGAGCTGTTTTTT. Its translation: CASSPGTAGELFF.

The V and J genes are TRBV18 and TRBJ1-4, with 9 bases matching TRBD1. V was pared by 2 bases and J by 8 bases, with 9 bases of the junction left unmatched. Germline assignment: CDR1 KGHSH and CDR2 LQKENI. The CDR3 spans 16 residues. CDR3 region: CASSPVQQGAGEKLFF. Written as DNA, the CDR3 is TGTGCCAGCTCACCAGTTCAACAGGGGGCAGGAGAAAAACTGTTTTTT.

As to this clone: Other nucleotide sequences in the sample specify the same CDR3. The chain combines TRBV4-3 with TRBJ2-3; D may be TRBD2 (7 bases). The germline CDR1 and CDR2 sequences are LGHNA and YSLEER. The V end was cut by 0 bases, the J end by 1 base, with 11 bases between. This CDR3 is 16 amino acids long. The CDR3 protein is CASSQDGGGGTDTQYF. Written as DNA, the CDR3 is TGCGCCAGCAGCCAAGATGGCGGGGGCGGCACAGATACGCAGTATTTT.

The table lists this clone with a count of one. The chain combines TRBV12-3 or TRBV12-4 with TRBJ1-2, with a possible D match to TRBD1 (5 bases). This CDR3 region has 11 residues. The V end lost 6 bases, the J end lost 8 bases, and 10 bases lay between the germline ends. CDR3 coding DNA: TGTGCCAGCAGCAGGCAGGGAGGCTACACCTTC. Its translation: CASSRQGGYTF.